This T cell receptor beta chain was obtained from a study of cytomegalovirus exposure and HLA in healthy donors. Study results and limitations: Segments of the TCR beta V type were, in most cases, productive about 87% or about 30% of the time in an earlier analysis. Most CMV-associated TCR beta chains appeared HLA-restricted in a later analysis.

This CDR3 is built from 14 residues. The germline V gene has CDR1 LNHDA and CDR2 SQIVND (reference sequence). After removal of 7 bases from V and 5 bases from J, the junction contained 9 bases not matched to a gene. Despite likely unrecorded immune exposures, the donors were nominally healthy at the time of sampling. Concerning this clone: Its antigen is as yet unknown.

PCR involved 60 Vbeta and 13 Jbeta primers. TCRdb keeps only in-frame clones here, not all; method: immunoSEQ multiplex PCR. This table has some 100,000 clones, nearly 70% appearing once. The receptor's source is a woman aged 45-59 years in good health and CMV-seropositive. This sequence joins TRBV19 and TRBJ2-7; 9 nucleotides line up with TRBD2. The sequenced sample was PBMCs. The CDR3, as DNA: TGTGCCAGTACTCCTAGCGGGATACTAGACGAGCAGTACTTC. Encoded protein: CASTPSGILDEQYF.